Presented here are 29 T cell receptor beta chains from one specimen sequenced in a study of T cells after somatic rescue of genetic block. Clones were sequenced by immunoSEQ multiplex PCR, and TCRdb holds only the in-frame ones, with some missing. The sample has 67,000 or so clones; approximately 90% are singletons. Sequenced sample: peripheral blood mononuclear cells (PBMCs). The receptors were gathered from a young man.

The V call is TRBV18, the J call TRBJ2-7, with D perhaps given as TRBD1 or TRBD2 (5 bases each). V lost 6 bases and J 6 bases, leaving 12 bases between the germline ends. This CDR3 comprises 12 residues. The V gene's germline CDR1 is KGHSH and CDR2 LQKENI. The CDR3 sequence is CASSRGNSEQYF. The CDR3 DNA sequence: TGTGCCAGCTCGAGGGGAAACAGCGAGCAGTACTTC.

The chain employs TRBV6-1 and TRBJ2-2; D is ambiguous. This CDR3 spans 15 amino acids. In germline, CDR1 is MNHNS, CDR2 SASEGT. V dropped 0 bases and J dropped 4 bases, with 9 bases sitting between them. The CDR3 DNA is TGTGCCAGCAGTGAAGCTGCCCTGGGCACCGGGGAGCTGTTTTTT. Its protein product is CASSEAALGTGELFF.

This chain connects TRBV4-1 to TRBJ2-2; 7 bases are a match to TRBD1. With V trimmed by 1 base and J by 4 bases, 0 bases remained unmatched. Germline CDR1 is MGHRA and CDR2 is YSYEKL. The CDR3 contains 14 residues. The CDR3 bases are TGCGCCAGCAGCCAAGGACAGGGCACCGGGGAGCTGTTTTTT. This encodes CASSQGQGTGELFF.

As DNA, the CDR3 is TGTGCCAGCAGCCGACAGGGGGCTTTGAACACTGAAGCTTTCTTT. The encoded protein is CASSRQGALNTEAFF. The rearrangement links TRBV5-5 to TRBJ1-1, with 10 bases fitting TRBD1. CDR3 length: 15 residues. Germline assignment: CDR1 SGHKS and CDR2 YYEKEE (reference sequence). V gave up 4 bases and J gave up 0 bases; unmatched junction bases: 3.

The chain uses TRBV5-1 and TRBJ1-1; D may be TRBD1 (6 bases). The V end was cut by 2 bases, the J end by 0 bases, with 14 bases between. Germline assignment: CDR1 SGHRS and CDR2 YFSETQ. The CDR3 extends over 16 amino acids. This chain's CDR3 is CASSFQRGRMNTEAFF. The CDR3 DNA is TGCGCCAGCAGCTTCCAACGGGGGCGGATGAACACTGAAGCTTTCTTT.

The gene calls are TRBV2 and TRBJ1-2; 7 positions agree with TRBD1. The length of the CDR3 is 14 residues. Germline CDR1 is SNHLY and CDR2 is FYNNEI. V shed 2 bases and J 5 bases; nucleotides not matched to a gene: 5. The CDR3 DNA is TGTGCCAGCAGTGAAACGAGACAGGGTTATGGCTACACCTTC. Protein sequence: CASSETRQGYGYTF.

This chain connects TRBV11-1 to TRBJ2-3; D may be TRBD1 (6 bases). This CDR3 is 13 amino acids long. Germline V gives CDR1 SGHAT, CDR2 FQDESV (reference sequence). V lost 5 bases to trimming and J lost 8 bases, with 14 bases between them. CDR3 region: CASSTQQGSTQYF. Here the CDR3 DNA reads TGTGCCAGCAGCACACAACAGGGCTCTACGCAGTATTTT.

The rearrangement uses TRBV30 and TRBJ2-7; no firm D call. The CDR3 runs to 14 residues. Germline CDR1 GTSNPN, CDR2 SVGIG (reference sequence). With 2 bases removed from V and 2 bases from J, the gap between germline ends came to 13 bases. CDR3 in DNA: TGTGCCTGGAGTTTGCCCATCGTCACCTACGAGCAGTACTTC. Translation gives CAWSLPIVTYEQYF.

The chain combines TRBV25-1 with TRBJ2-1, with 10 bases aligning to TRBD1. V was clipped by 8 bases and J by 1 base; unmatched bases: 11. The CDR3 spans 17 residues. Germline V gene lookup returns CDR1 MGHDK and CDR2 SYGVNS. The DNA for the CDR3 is TGTGCCAGCCGGAGGTCAGGGACAGGGGATTCCTACAATGAGCAGTTCTTC. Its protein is CASRRSGTGDSYNEQFF. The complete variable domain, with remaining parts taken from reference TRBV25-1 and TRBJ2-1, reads EADIYQTPRYLVIGTGKKITLECSQTMGHDKMYWYQQDPGMELHLIHYSYGVNSTEKGDLSSESTVSRIRTEHFPLTLESARPSHTSQYLCASRRSGTGDSYNEQFFGPGTRLTVL.

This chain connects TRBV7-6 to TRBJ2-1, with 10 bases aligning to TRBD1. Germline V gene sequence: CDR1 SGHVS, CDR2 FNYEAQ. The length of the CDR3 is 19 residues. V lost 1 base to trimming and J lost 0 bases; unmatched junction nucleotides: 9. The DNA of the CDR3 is TGTGCCAGCAGCTTAGGTTTGGGACAGGGGTTGAGCTCCTACAATGAGCAGTTCTTC. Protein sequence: CASSLGLGQGLSSYNEQFF.

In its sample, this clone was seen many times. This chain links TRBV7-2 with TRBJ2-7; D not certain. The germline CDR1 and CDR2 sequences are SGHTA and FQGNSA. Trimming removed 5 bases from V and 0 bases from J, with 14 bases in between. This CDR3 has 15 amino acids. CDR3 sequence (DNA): TGTGCCAGCAGCCCCCAAGGCCGTTCCTCCTACGAGCAGTACTTC. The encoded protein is CASSPQGRSSYEQYF.

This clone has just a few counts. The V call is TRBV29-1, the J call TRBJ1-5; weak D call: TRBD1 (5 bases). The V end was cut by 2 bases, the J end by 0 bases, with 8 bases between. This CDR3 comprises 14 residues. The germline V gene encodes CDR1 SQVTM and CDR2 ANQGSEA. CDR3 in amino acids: CSVERGFSNQPQHF. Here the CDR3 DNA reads TGCAGCGTTGAACGGGGGTTTAGCAATCAGCCCCAGCATTTT.

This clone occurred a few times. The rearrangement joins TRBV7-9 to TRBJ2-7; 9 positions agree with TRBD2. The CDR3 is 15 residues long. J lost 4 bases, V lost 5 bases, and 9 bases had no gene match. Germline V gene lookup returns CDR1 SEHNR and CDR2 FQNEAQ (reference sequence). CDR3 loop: CASSPASGGKYEQYF. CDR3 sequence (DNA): TGTGCCAGCAGCCCCGCGAGCGGGGGGAAGTACGAGCAGTACTTC.

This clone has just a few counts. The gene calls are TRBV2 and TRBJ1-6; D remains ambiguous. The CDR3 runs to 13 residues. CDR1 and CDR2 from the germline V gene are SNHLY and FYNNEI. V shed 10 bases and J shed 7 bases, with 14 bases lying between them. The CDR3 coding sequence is TGTGCCACCCGTGGACGGATAAATTCACCCCTCCACTTT. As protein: CATRGRINSPLHF.

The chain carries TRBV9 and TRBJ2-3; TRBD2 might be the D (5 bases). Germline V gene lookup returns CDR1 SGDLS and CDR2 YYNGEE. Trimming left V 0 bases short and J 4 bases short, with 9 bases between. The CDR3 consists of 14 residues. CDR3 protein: CASSVGLPADTQYF. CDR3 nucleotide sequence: TGTGCCAGCAGCGTAGGACTACCCGCAGATACGCAGTATTTT. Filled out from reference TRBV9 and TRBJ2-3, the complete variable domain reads DSGVTQTPKHLITATGQRVTLRCSPRSGDLSVYWYQQSLDQGLQFLIQYYNGEERAKGNILERFSAQQFPDLHSELNLSSLELGDSALYFCASSVGLPADTQYFGPGTRLTVL.

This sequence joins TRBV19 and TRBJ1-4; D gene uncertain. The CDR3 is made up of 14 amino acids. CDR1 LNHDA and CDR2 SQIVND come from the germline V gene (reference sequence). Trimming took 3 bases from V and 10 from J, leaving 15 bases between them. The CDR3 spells CASSISPYSRKLFF. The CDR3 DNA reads TGTGCCAGTAGTATCAGCCCTTATAGCCGAAAACTGTTTTTT.

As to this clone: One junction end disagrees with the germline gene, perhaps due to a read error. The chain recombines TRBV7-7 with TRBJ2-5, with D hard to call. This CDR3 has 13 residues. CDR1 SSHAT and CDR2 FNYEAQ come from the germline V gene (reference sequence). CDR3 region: CASSAVLGETQYF. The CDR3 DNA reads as TGTGCTAGCAGCGCCGTGTTAGGAGAGACCCAGTACTTC.

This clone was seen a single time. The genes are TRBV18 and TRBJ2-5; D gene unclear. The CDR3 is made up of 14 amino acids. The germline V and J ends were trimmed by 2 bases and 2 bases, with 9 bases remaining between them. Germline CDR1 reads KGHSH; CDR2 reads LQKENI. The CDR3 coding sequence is TGTGCCAGCTCACCAGGGATAGGGCAAGAGACCCAGTACTTC. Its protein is CASSPGIGQETQYF.

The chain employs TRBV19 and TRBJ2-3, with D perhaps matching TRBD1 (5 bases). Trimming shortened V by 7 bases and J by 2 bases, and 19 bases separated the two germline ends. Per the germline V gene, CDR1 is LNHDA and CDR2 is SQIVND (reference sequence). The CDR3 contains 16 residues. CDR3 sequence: CASKEAGHGHTDTQYF. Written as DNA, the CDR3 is TGTGCCAGTAAAGAGGCCGGACACGGACACACAGATACGCAGTATTTT.

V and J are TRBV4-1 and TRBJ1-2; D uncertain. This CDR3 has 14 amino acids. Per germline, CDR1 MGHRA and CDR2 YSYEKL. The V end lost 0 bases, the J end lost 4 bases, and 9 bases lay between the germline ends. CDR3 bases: TGCGCCAGCAGCCAAGAGGGTAACAGCTATGGCTACACCTTC. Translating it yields CASSQEGNSYGYTF.

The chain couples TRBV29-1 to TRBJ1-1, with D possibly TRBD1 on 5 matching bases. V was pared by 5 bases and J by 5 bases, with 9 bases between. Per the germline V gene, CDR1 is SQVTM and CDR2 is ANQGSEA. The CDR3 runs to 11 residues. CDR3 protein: CSVPGGTEAFF. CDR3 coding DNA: TGCAGCGTTCCTGGGGGGACTGAAGCTTTCTTT.

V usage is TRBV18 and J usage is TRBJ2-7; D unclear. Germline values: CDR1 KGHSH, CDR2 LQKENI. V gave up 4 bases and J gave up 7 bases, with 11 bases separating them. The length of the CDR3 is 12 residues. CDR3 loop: CASSQYLGEQYF. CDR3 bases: TGTGCCAGCTCACAATACCTGGGTGAGCAGTACTTC. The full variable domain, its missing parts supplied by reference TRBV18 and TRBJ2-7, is NAGVMQNPRHLVRRRGQEARLRCSPMKGHSHVYWYRQLPEEGLKFMVYLQKENIIDESGMPKERFSAEFPKEGPSILRIQQVVRGDSAAYFCASSQYLGEQYFGPGTRLTVT.

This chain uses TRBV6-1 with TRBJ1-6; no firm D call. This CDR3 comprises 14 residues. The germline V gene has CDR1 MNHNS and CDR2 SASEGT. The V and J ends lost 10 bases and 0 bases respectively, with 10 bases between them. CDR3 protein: CATIPSSYNSPLHF. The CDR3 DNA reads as TGTGCCACCATTCCAAGCTCCTATAATTCACCCCTCCACTTT.

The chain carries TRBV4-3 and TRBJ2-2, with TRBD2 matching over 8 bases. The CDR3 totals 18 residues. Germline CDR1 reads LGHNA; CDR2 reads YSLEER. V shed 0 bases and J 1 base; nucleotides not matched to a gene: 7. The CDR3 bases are TGCGCCAGCAGCCAAGATAAAGGCGGGGGGCTGAACACCGGGGAGCTGTTTTTT. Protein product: CASSQDKGGGLNTGELFF.

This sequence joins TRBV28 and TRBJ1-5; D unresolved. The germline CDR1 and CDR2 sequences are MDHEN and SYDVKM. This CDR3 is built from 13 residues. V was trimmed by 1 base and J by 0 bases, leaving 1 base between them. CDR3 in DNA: TGTGCCAGCAGTTTATCTAGCAATCAGCCCCAGCATTTT. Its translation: CASSLSSNQPQHF.

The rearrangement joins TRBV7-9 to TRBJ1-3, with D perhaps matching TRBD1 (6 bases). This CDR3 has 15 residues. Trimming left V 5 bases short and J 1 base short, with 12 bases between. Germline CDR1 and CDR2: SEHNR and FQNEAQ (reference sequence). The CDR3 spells CASSERTGSGNTIYF. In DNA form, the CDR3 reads TGTGCCAGCAGCGAGAGAACAGGGTCTGGAAACACCATATATTTT.

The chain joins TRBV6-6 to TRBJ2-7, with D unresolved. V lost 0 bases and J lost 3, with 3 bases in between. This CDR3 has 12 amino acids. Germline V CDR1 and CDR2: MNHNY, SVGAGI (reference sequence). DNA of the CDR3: TGTGCCAGCAGTTACTCCAACTACGAGCAGTACTTC. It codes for CASSYSNYEQYF.

The CDR3 DNA reads TGTGCCAGCCGAAAGGGGAACACTGAAGCTTTCTTT. As protein: CASRKGNTEAFF. The chain links TRBV6-1 to TRBJ1-1; D remains ambiguous. The CDR3 length is 12 residues. Trimming left V 8 bases short and J 1 base short, with 8 bases between. Per the germline V gene, CDR1 is MNHNS and CDR2 is SASEGT.

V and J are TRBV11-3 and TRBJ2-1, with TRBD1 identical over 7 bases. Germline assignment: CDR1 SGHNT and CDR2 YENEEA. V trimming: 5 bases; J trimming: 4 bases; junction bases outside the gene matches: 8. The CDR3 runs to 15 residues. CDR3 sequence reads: CASSATGTAYNEQFF. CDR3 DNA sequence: TGTGCCAGCAGCGCGACCGGGACAGCTTACAATGAGCAGTTCTTC.